The present T cell receptor (beta chain) was sequenced within a study of vaccination and CD4 T cells after COVID-19. Across the whole study: SARS-CoV-2 positivity in convalescent patients was established by nasal swab PCR; eight or nine had mild and one severe disease. Stimulation of the cells used overlapping spike peptide pools from SARS-CoV-2 and from the common cold coronaviruses HCoV-NL63, HCoV-OC43 and HCoV-229E. Diagnosis preceded the drawing of post-COVID samples by a median around 100 days (range 35 to 161).

As to treatment: approximately nine-day PBMC culture with coronavirus spike peptide pools or control peptides (ViraFEST assay). This CDR3 contains 15 residues. CDR1 is MGHDK, CDR2 SYGVNS, per germline. Germline trimming cut 3 bases from V and 0 bases from J; bases unmatched to any gene: 5. The assay that was used to sequence DNA from cultured CD4+ T cells was the Oncomine TCR Beta short-read assay. TCRdb reanalysed the PCR reads using MiXCR and keeps one entry per CDR3 protein. The sample consists of 15,000 or so distinct CDR3 sequences, 45% to 65% of them appearing once. Comment on this clonotype: Its antigen is currently unknown.

The sample taken for sequencing was CD4+ T cells from blood, cultured in vitro. The clonotype was recovered from a human donor who had recovered from COVID-19. The chain joins TRBV25-1 to TRBJ2-7, with 7 bases lining up with TRBD2. For the CDR3, the DNA is TGTGCCAGCAGTGACCCGGCTAGCGGCTCCTACGAGCAGTACTTC. Amino acids: CASSDPASGSYEQYF.